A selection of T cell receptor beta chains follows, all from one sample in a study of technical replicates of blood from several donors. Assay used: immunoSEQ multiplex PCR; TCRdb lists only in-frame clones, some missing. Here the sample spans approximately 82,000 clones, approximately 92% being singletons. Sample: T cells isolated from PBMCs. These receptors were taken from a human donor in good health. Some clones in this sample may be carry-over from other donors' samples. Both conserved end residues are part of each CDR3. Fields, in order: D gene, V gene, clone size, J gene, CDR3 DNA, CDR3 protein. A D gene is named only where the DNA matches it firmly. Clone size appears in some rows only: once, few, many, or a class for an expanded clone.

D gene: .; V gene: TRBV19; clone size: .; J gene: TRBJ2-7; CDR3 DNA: TGTGCCAGTAGTTTTGGGGGCTCAGAGCAGTACTTC; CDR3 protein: CASSFGGSEQYF
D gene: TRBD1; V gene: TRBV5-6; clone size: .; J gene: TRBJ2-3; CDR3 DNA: TGTGCCAGCAGCTTACCCGGGACAGGGGCCCAAGATACGCAGTATTTT; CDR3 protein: CASSLPGTGAQDTQYF
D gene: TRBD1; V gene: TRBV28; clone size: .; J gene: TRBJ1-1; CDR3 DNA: TGTGCCAGCGCTCGACAGGGGGGGACGAACACTGAAGCTTTCTTT; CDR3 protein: CASARQGGTNTEAFF
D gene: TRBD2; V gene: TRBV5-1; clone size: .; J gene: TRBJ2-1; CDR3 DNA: TGCGCCAGCAGCCCGGGACTAGCGGGAAACAATGAGCAGTTCTTC; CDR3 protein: CASSPGLAGNNEQFF
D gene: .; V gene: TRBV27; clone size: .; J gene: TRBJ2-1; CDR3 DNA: TGTGCCAGCAGTTTGGTTGCGAATGAGCAGTTCTTC; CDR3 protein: CASSLVANEQFF
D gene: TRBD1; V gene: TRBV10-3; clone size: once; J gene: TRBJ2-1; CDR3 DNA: TGTGCCATCAGTGAGAGAGGGACAGGGCTCAATGAGCAGTTCTTC; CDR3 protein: CAISERGTGLNEQFF
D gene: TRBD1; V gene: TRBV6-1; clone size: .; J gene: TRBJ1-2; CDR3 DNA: TGTGCCAGCAGTGTGAACAGGGGCGGATACTATGGCTACACCTTC; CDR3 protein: CASSVNRGGYYGYTF
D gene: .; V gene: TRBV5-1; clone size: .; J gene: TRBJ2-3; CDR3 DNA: TGCGCCAGCAGCCTCTCTAGCACAGATACGCAGTATTTT; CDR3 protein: CASSLSSTDTQYF
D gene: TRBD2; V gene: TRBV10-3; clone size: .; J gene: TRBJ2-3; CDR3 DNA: TGTGCCATCAGTGAGCCAGCGGGATCCGCCACAGATACGCAGTATTTT; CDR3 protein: CAISEPAGSATDTQYF
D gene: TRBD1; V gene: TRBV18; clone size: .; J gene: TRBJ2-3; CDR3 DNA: TGTGCCAGCTCACCGGTGCCAGGGGGCGCAGATACGCAGTATTTT; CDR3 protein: CASSPVPGGADTQYF
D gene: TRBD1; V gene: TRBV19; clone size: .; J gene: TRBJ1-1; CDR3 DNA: TGTGCCAGTAGTAGGGGGACAGGGACACGCCGGGGGGACACTGAAGCTTTCTTT; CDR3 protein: CASSRGTGTRRGDTEAFF
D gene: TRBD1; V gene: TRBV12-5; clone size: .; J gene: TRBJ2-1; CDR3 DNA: TGTGCTAGTGGTCCTGGACAGGGGGGCTACAATGAGCAGTTCTTC; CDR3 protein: CASGPGQGGYNEQFF
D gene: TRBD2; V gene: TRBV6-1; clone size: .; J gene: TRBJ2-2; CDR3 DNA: TGTGCCAGCAGCACTAGCGCAAACACCGGGGAGCTGTTTTTT; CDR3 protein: CASSTSANTGELFF
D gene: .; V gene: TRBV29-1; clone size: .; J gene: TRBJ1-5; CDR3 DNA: TGCAGCGTTGATTCGGGGGGGGACCAGCATTTT; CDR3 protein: CSVDSGGDQHF
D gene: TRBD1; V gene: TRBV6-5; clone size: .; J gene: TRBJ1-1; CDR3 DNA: TGTGCCAGCAGTTCGACGGGACAGGGTAACACTGAAGCTTTCTTT; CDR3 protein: CASSSTGQGNTEAFF
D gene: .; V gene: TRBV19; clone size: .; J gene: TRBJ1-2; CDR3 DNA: TGTGCCAGTAAAAGGCAGGGAAAGGATGGCTACACCTTC; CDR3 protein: CASKRQGKDGYTF
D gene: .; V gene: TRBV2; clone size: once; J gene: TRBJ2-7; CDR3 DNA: TGTGCCAGCAGTGGGGCAGAGCACGGCGAGCAGTACTTC; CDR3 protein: CASSGAEHGEQYF
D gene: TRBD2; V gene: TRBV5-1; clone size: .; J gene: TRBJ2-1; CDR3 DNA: TGCGCCAGCAGCACGACTAGCGGGAGCCACAATGAGCAGTTCTTC; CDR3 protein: CASSTTSGSHNEQFF
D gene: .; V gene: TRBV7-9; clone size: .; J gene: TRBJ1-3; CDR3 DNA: TGTGCCAGCAGACTTGTGCTGTCAGGCGCGATCTCTGGAAACACCATATATTTT; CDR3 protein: CASRLVLSGAISGNTIYF
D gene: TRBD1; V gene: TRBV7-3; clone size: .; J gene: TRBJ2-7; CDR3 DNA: TGTGCCAGCAGCCGACCAGGGGGCCGCGAGCAGTACTTC; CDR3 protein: CASSRPGGREQYF
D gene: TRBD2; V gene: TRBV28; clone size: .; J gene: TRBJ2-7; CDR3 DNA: TGTGCCACCCTAGCGGGAGGCTCGCGGAACGAGCAGTACTTC; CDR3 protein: CATLAGGSRNEQYF
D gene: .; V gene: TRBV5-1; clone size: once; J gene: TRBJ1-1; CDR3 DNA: TGCGCCAGCAGCTTGGCAGTGAACACTGAAGCTTTCTTT; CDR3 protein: CASSLAVNTEAFF
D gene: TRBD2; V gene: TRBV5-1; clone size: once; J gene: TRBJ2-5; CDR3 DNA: TGCGCCAGCAGCTTGGACCCGGGAGGTTTCCAAGAGACCCAGTACTTC; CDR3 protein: CASSLDPGGFQETQYF
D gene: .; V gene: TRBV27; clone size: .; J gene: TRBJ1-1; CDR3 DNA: TGTGCCAGCAGTAACAACCCCCTCCGGGCCACGGGAGGAGCTTTCTTT; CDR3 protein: CASSNNPLRATGGAFF
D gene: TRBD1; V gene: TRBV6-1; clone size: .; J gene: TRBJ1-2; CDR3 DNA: TGTGCCAGCAGTGAATTATTGGGGAACAGGGGGTATGGCTACACCTTC; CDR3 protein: CASSELLGNRGYGYTF
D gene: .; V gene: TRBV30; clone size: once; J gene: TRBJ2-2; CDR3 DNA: TGTGCCTGGGAACAATGGGGCGATTGGACCGGGGAGCTGTTTTTT; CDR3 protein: CAWEQWGDWTGELFF
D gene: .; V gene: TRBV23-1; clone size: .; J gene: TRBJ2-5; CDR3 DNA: TGCGCCAGCAGTCAGAGACAGGCCCAAGAGACCCAGTACTTC; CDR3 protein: CASSQRQAQETQYF
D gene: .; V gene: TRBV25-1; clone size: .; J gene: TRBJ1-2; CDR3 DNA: TGTGCCAGCGCAGGGAATGCTAACTATGGCTACACCTTC; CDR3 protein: CASAGNANYGYTF
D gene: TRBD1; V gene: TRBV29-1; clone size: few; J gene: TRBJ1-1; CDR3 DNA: TGCAGCGTTGGAAAGGACAGGGCATACACTGAAGCTTTCTTT; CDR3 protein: CSVGKDRAYTEAFF